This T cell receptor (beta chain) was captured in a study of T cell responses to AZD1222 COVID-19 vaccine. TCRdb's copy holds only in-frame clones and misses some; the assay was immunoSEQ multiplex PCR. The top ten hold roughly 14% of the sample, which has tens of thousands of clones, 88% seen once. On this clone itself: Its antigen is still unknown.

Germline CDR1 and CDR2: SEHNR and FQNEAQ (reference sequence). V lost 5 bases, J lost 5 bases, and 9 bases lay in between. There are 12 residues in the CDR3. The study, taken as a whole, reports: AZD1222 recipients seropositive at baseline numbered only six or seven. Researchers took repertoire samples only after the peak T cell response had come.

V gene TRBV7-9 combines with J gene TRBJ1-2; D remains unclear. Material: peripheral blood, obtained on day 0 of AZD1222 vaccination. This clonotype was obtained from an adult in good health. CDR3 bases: TGTGCCAGCAGCGGTAGCGGGTATGGCTACACCTTC. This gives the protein CASSGSGYGYTF.